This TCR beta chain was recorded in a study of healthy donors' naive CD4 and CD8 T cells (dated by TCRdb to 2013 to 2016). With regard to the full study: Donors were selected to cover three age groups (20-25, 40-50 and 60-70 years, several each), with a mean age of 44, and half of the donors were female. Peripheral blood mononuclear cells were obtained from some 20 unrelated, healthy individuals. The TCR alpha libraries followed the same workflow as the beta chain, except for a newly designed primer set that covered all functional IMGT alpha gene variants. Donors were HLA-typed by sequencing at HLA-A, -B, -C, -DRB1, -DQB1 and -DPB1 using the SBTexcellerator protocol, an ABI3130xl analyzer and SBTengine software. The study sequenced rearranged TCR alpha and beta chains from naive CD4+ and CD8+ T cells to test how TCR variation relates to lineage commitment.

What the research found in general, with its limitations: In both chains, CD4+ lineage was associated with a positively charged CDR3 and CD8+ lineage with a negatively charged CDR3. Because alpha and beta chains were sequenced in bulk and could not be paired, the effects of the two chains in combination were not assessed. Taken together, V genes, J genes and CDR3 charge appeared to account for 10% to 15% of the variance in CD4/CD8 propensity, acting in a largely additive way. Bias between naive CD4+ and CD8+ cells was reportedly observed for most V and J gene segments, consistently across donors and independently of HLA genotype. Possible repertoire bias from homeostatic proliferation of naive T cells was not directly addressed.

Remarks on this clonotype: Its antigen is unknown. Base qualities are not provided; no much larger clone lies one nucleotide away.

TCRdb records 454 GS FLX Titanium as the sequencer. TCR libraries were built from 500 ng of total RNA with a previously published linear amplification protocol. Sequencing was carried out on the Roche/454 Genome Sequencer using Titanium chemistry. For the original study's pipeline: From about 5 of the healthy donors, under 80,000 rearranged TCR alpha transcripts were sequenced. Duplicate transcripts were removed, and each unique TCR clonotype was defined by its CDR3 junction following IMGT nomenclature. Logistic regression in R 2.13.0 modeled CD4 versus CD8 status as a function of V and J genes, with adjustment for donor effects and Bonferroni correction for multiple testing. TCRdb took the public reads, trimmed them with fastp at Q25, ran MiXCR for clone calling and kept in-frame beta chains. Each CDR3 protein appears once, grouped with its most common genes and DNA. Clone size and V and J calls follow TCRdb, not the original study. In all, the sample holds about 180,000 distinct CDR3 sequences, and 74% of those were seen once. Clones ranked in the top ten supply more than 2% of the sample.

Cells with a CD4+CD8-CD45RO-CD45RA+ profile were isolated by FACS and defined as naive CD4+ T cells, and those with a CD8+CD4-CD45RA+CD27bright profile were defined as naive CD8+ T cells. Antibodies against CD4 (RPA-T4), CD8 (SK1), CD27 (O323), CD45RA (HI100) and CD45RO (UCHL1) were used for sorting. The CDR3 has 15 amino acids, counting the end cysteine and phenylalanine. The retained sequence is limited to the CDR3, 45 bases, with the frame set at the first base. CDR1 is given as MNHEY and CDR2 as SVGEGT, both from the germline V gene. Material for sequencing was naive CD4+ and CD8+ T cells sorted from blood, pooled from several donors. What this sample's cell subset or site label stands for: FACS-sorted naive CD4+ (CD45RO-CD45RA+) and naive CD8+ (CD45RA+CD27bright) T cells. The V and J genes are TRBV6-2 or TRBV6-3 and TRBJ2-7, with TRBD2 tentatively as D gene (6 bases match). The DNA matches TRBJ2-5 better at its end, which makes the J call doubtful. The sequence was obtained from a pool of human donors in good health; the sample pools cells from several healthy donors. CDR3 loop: CASSYGAGSQETQYF. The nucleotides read TGTGCCAGCAGTTACGGGGCGGGGAGCCAAGAGACCCAGTACTTC.